This T cell receptor beta chain is from a study of beta chain features in type 1 diabetes. Findings and caveats of the study: Comparison showed that naive, central memory and Treg TCRB repertoires appeared more similar among patients than among healthy donors. More deletions and fewer insertions at VDJ junctions were seen in type 1 diabetes patients.

The sample holds a few counts of this clone. The antigen is not known. Expressed TCRB transcripts got sequenced, as all isolated RNA was reverse transcribed. Naive, central memory and regulatory T cell samples averaged roughly 3.5 million immunoSEQ reads each. The data were produced by immunoSEQ multiplex PCR, yet TCRdb's version contains in-frame clones alone and is incomplete. Of under 900,000 clones listed, 15% to 20% are singletons. Germline loops: CDR1 ENHRY, CDR2 SYGVKD. Trimming left V 8 bases short and J 7 bases short, with 18 bases between. This CDR3 is built from 13 residues. The chain recombines TRBV10-3 with TRBJ2-7; D is undetermined. The clonotype was recovered from a woman aged 18 to 35 in good health. Source material: naive CD4+ T cells from blood. As DNA, the CDR3 is TGTGCCATCGGCAAAGGTGGACCGAAAGAGCAGTACTTC. Translation: CAIGKGGPKEQYF.